This T cell receptor beta chain derives from a study of T cells in Graves' hyperthyroidism and ophthalmopathy. Findings and caveats of the study: Also found in blood were most expanded thyroid clonotypes above 0.001. Model predictions of ophthalmopathy came a median 6.5 months before onset.

In the case of this clonotype: What it binds is not known.

What was amplified from RNA transcripts were TCR beta CDR3 regions. HTBI primers were the set used in a first-round RT-PCR of the TCR CDR3. One entry per CDR3 protein results from TCRdb running MiXCR on the multiplex PCR reads. This table holds nearly 600,000 distinct CDR3 sequences, over 11% found once. The hyperthyroidism was newly diagnosed and had lasted under 2 months; the patients were aged 18 to 65. Uncontrolled infection, other autoimmune disease, pregnancy and lactation each barred patients from inclusion. Germline V gives CDR1 SGHRS, CDR2 YFSETQ. This CDR3 region has 13 residues. Trimming left V 0 bases short and J 3 bases short, with 7 bases between.

This receptor was identified in a young woman with Graves' hyperthyroidism that later progressed to Graves' ophthalmopathy. The V and J genes are TRBV5-1 and TRBJ2-7; D remains unclear. Sequences were obtained from blood. This chain's CDR3 is CASSLEEDYEQYF. The CDR3 DNA sequence: TGCGCCAGCAGCTTGGAAGAGGACTACGAGCAGTACTTC.